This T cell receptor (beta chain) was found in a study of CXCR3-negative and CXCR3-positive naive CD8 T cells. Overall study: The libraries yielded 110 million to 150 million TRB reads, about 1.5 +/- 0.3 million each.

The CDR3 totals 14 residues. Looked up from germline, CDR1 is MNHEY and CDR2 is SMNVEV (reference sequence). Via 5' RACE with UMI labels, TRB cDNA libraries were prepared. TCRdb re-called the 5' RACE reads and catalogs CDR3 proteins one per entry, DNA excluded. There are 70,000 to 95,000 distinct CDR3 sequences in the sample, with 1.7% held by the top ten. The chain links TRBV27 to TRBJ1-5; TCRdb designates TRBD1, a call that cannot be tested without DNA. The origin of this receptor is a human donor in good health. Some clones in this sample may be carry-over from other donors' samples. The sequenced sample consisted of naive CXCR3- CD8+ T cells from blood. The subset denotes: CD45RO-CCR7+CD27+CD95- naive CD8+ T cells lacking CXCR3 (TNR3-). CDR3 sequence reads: CASSPDRVRQPQHF.